The 8 T cell receptor beta chains presented below share a single source sample, sequenced in a study of OX40 agonist ivuxolimab in advanced cancers. The library was generated by the immunoSEQ multiplex PCR assay. Drawn from immuneACCESS, this table holds only the in-frame rearrangements with V and J called that TCRdb kept. Clones are partly lost; checked studies trace under half to an unresolved V gene and leave the rest unexplained. Counted in this sample were more than 45,000 clones; 85% to 95% of them appeared once. Together, the top ten hold 9.5% to 15% of the sample. The input for sequencing was CD4+ or CD8+ T cells sorted from blood, taken in a trial of the OX40 agonist ivuxolimab. Source of these receptors: an adult with an advanced solid tumor such as melanoma, head and neck, liver or kidney cancer.

The V and J genes are TRBV28 and TRBJ1-1, with TRBD1 matching over 8 bases. Germline V gives CDR1 MDHEN, CDR2 SYDVKM. Trimming at V came to 5 bases and at J to 5 bases, leaving 7 bases not matched to a gene. The CDR3 runs 14 residues. In nucleotides, the CDR3 is TGTGCCAGCAGTCTCGGGACAGGTGGGACTGAAGCTTTCTTT. It codes for CASSLGTGGTEAFF.

This clone was seen a handful of times. The chain is built from TRBV4-1 and TRBJ1-1; TRBD1 might be the D (6 bases). CDR1 is MGHRA and CDR2 is YSYEKL in the germline V gene. CDR3 length equals 16 residues. With 0 bases removed from V and 1 base from J, the gap between germline ends came to 12 bases. The CDR3 is CASSQEAGAWNTEAFF. CDR3 nucleotide sequence: TGCGCCAGCAGCCAAGAAGCAGGGGCGTGGAACACTGAAGCTTTCTTT.

The chain joins TRBV28 to TRBJ2-3; 11 nucleotides align to TRBD2. V shed 5 bases, J shed 4 bases, and the junction held 14 bases outside the gene matches. This CDR3 has 18 residues. Per the germline V gene, CDR1 is MDHEN and CDR2 is SYDVKM. In DNA, the CDR3 is TGTGCCAGCAGTCCCGGGACTAGCGGAAGCTCTCTCGCAGATACGCAGTATTTT. It yields the protein CASSPGTSGSSLADTQYF.

The V gene is TRBV4-1, the J gene TRBJ1-1, with D perhaps matching TRBD1 (5 bases). V lost 6 bases, J lost 0 bases, and 8 bases lay in between. The CDR3 sequence is 13 residues long. Germline lookup yields CDR1 MGHRA and CDR2 YSYEKL. The CDR3 spells CASSGTLNTEAFF. The CDR3, as DNA: TGCGCCAGCAGTGGGACGTTGAACACTGAAGCTTTCTTT.

This clone was observed a handful of times. This sequence joins TRBV6-5 and TRBJ2-5; 8 bases align to TRBD1. The CDR3 covers 15 residues. J lost 2 bases, V lost 5 bases, and 7 bases had no gene match. CDR1 and CDR2 from the germline V gene are MNHEY and SVGAGI. Here the CDR3 DNA reads TGTGCCAGCAGTAGCCGAAACAGGGGGCAAGAGACCCAGTACTTC. This gives the protein CASSSRNRGQETQYF.

This chain links TRBV25-1 with TRBJ1-2; no clear D gene. Trimming cost V 7 bases and J 6 bases, with 15 bases left between them. The V gene's germline CDR1 is MGHDK and CDR2 SYGVNS. CDR3 length: 13 amino acids. The CDR3 bases are TGTGCCAGCACCGACTGGGGAAAGGATGGCTACACCTTC. Protein sequence: CASTDWGKDGYTF.

The gene calls are TRBV2 and TRBJ2-7; 11 positions match TRBD2. This CDR3 is 16 amino acids long. V was pared by 6 bases and J by 6 bases, with 13 bases of the junction left unmatched. Looked up from germline, CDR1 is SNHLY and CDR2 is FYNNEI. Written as DNA, the CDR3 is TGTGCCAGCAGCCCCTTAACTAGCGGGAGAACGTTCGAGCAGTACTTC. Translation gives CASSPLTSGRTFEQYF.

This chain connects TRBV28 to TRBJ2-1; TRBD2 aligns across 7 bases. Germline V CDR1 and CDR2: MDHEN, SYDVKM. V was clipped by 2 bases and J by 5 bases; unmatched bases: 6. The CDR3 is 15 amino acids. CDR3 protein: CASSLQSAGDNEQFF. DNA of the CDR3: TGTGCCAGCAGTTTACAGTCGGCGGGGGACAATGAGCAGTTCTTC.